This T cell receptor beta chain stems from a study of T cells in Graves' hyperthyroidism and ophthalmopathy. V gave up 3 bases and J gave up 3 bases, with 17 bases separating them. CDR1 LNHDA and CDR2 SQIVND come from the germline V gene (reference sequence). The CDR3 runs 16 residues. Amplified TCR beta CDR3 regions came from RNA transcripts. The HTBI primer set was used in a first-round RT-PCR of the TCR CDR3. MiXCR was run by TCRdb on the multiplex PCR reads, yielding one entry per CDR3 protein. The data contain 350,000 to 400,000 distinct CDR3 sequences, about 18% of them seen just once; the ten biggest clones take up 3.7%.

The sequenced sample consisted of blood. J is TRBJ1-1 and V is TRBV19; TRBD1 is a possible D gene (6 bases). This receptor was taken from a woman under 30 with Graves' hyperthyroidism. The CDR3 here is CASSILTGLKDTEAFF. For the CDR3, the DNA is TGTGCCAGTAGTATCCTTACAGGGCTGAAGGACACTGAAGCTTTCTTT. The full variable domain, rest sourced from reference TRBV19 and TRBJ1-1, is DGGITQSPKYLFRKEGQNVTLSCEQNLNHDAMYWYRQDPGQGLRLIYYSQIVNDFQKGDIAEGYSVSREKKESFPLTVTSAQKNPTAFYLCASSILTGLKDTEAFFGQGTRLTVV.